This passage covers 5 T cell receptor beta chains from one sample sequenced in a study of blood T cell repertoires in COVID-19. Measured with immunoSEQ multiplex PCR; TCRdb has only the in-frame clones, and not every one. The sample has approximately 170,000 clones, about nine tenths seen once; the top ten hold roughly 4%. The sample was peripheral blood. These TCRs come from an older woman with acute or convalescent COVID-19.

The rearrangement joins TRBV4-1 to TRBJ1-1; TRBD1 is a possible D gene (5 bases). Looked up from germline, CDR1 is MGHRA and CDR2 is YSYEKL. V lost 1 base, J lost 0 bases, and 12 bases lay in between. The length of the CDR3 is 16 residues. The chain's CDR3 is CASSQVPGSVNTEAFF. The CDR3, as DNA: TGCGCCAGCAGCCAAGTTCCAGGGTCGGTGAACACTGAAGCTTTCTTT.

The chain joins TRBV5-8 to TRBJ2-1, with 10 nucleotides matching TRBD1. Germline V gene sequence: CDR1 SGHTS, CDR2 YDEGEE. CDR3 length: 15 residues. Trimming removed 4 bases from V and 2 bases from J; junction bases left unmatched: 3. The CDR3, as DNA: TGTGCCAGCAGCGCCGGACAGGGGGCCTACAATGAGCAGTTCTTC. Translating gives CASSAGQGAYNEQFF. Looking up the rest from reference TRBV5-8 and TRBJ2-1 gives the full variable domain: EAGVTQSPTHLIKTRGQQATLRCSPISGHTSVYWYQQALGLGLQFLLWYDEGEERNRGNFPPRFSGRQFPNYSSELNVNALELEDSALYLCASSAGQGAYNEQFFGPGTRLTVL.

V gene TRBV7-9 combines with J gene TRBJ1-2; TRBD1 is a possible D gene (5 bases). The CDR3 extends over 13 amino acids. Germline CDR1 is SEHNR and CDR2 is FQNEAQ (reference sequence). The V gene lost 2 bases and the J gene lost 5 bases, with 9 bases spanning the gap. The CDR3 spells CASSLQGEYGYTF. The CDR3, as DNA: TGTGCCAGCAGCTTACAAGGGGAATATGGCTACACCTTC.

The rearrangement links TRBV13 to TRBJ1-4; D possibly corresponds to TRBD1 (5 bases). V was clipped by 2 bases and J by 3 bases, with 13 bases between them. The germline V gene has CDR1 PRHDT and CDR2 FYEKMQ (reference sequence). This CDR3 comprises 16 residues. The DNA of the CDR3 is TGTGCCAGCAGCTTAAGTGGGGCTGGGTCTAATGAAAAACTGTTTTTT. As protein: CASSLSGAGSNEKLFF.

The chain recombines TRBV10-3 with TRBJ1-2, with D uncertain. The CDR3 sequence is 14 residues long. V was pared by 3 bases and J by 7 bases, with 15 bases between. Germline V gene data show CDR1 as ENHRY and CDR2 as SYGVKD. The CDR3 bases are TGTGCCATCAGTGATTGGGAGCTTTCGGTTGGCTACACCTTC. Its protein product is CAISDWELSVGYTF.